This T cell receptor (beta chain) was sequenced in a study of identical twins (dated by TCRdb to 2016 to 2017). About the investigation overall: To test whether fetal clonotypes persist, the study used deep sequencing on TCR alpha and beta repertoires from monozygotic twins, unrelated adults of various ages, and cord blood. Replicate twin experiments were performed at different times using different library preparation protocols to rule out contamination.

On this clonotype itself: Its binding antigen is unknown. Per-base quality was not reported, and no clone a single base away is much larger than it.

On the study overall, not on this receptor specifically: Invariant T cells such as MAIT and iNKT could partly confound zero-insertion analyses, though diverse VJ usage argued against this for most clonotypes. In monozygotic twins, recombination models systematically underestimated out-of-frame TCR alpha sharing, but the models matched the sharing seen between unrelated individuals. The excess sharing between twins in beta out-of-frame sequences was weaker because fewer shared sequences reduced the signal-to-noise ratio. Because the same donors could not be followed over many years, the conclusions relied on cross-sectional statistical analysis. Fewer insertions were carried by abundant cord blood beta clonotypes, a similar but weaker trend appeared in young adult naive repertoires, and no such trend appeared in memory repertoires. Out-of-frame TCR alpha sequences shared between twins showed an excess of low generation-probability sequences compared with coincidental sharing between unrelated individuals.

All donors were healthy Caucasians. The researchers also sequenced three unrelated adults who were not twins: a male aged 18 to 29, a male aged 50 to 60, and a female aged 50 to 60. Miltenyi CD45RO+ enrichment and human naive T-cell isolation kits were used to isolate memory (CD45RO+) and naive T cells from PBMC. The library was obtained by 5' RACE. Reads for this sample came from an Illumina HiSeq 2000. Template switching added a universal primer binding site, and the final cDNA carried a unique molecular identifier that allowed TCR cDNA molecules to be counted accurately. Specific primers in the conserved constant-segment region were used to synthesize first-strand cDNA for the TCR alpha and beta chains. Each cDNA library was double barcoded, with a SMART-Mk sample barcode plus Illumina barcodes, to control for contamination. Two successive PCR steps introduced TruSeq adapter sequences along with Illumina sample barcodes. Sequencing of the TCR alpha and beta cDNA libraries was done on the Illumina HiSeq platform using custom primers. In the source study's methods: Raw reads were processed with MiGEC to extract unique molecular identifiers, and MiXCR was used to determine CDR3 positions. For each individual, recombination models were inferred using an EM algorithm with the repgenHMM and IGoR tools. Shared clonotype analysis was performed with the tcR package in R, normalizing sharing by the product of cloneset sizes. To study raw recombination without the effects of thymic and clonal selection, out-of-frame nonproductive sequences were analyzed. TCRdb trimmed public reads at Q25 via fastp, called clones via MiXCR and kept in-frame beta chains. A single entry per CDR3 protein holds the most common genes and DNA from its merged rows. These V and J calls are TCRdb output, not the study's own analysis. This sample is represented by some 710,000 distinct CDR3 sequences; less than 7% of them were singletons. The ten top clones hold approximately 2% of the sample.

The CDR3 contains 15 residues, cysteine and phenylalanine counted. Kept here is only the CDR3 DNA, which spans 45 bases and is read in frame from base 1. Here V drops 0 bases and J drops 8 bases, and the junction holds 5 bases not matched to any gene. Via the germline V gene, CDR1 is SGHRS and CDR2 YFSETQ. This sequence uses TRBV5-1 and TRBJ2-1, with 10 junctional bases fitting TRBD2. This receptor was taken from a man between 18 and 29 years old in good health. Sequenced input: naive T cells sorted from blood. What this sample's cell subset or site label stands for: cells isolated with a human naive T-cell isolation kit. DNA sequence: TGCGCCAGCAGCTTGGTGTCTAGCGGGAGCCATGAGCAGTTCTTC. The resulting protein is CASSLVSSGSHEQFF.